This T cell receptor (beta chain) was recovered during a study of cytomegalovirus exposure and HLA in healthy donors. The study's findings and limits: Researchers left out some V segments, among them TRBV6-2 and TRBV6-3, as indistinguishable. No immune exposure information besides CMV serostatus was available.

This clone was picked up a small number of times. The antigen remains undetermined. PCR was performed using 60 Vbeta and 13 Jbeta primers. Authors' methods: Some 10 million of some 80 million unique TCR beta chains were shared, per a later count. Some clones are missing from TCRdb's copy, which holds only in-frame ones; the method was immunoSEQ multiplex PCR. Clone size and V and J calls were adopted from that table, with D and trimming inferred from the DNA. The data hold roughly 36,000 clones, with less than 85% observed a single time. The CDR3 sequence is 15 residues long. From germline, CDR1 is SGHRS and CDR2 YFSETQ. With 4 bases clipped from V and 2 bases from J, the junction kept 8 bases outside the gene matches.

Sequencing input: PBMCs. This TCR was sampled from a male donor in good health and CMV-seronegative. This chain joins TRBV5-1 and TRBJ2-7; the match to TRBD1 covers 8 bases. The CDR3 is CASSGQGAVTYEQYF. CDR3 nucleotides: TGCGCCAGCAGCGGTCAGGGGGCAGTTACCTACGAGCAGTACTTC.